Following are 14 T cell receptor beta chains from one sample sequenced in a study of blood T cells in healthy people across ages. The authors ran a second PCR of roughly 6 to 11 cycles using a sample-barcoded 5' primer and a J-beta primer mix. TCRdb re-derived calls from the 5' RACE reads in MiXCR, one entry per CDR3 protein. The repertoire consists of 800,000 or so distinct CDR3 sequences, with approximately 25% occurring once and the leading ten covering approximately 3.7%. The sample also formed part of further work on T cells of mothers and their children.

The sequencing sample was made of blood. The receptors stem from a boy aged 5-17 years in good health.

In its sample, this clonotype was seen a few times. This chain links TRBV12-3 or TRBV12-4 with TRBJ1-2; 10 bases fit TRBD1. The ends lost 3 bases at V and 6 bases at J; junction bases unmatched: 10. The CDR3 extends over 16 amino acids. The CDR3 here is CASSFSHTGTGDGYTF. For the CDR3, the DNA is TGTGCCAGCAGTTTTTCCCACACCGGGACAGGGGATGGCTACACCTTC.

The J gene is TRBJ2-3, the V gene TRBV7-9; 7 bases agree with TRBD2. The CDR3 has 18 residues. Germline assignment: CDR1 SEHNR and CDR2 FQNEAQ (reference sequence). Unmatched junction bases numbered 10, after V lost 1 base and J lost 0 bases. The chain's CDR3 is CASSLGRGGAPSTDTQYF. CDR3 sequence (DNA): TGTGCCAGCAGCTTAGGGCGCGGGGGAGCGCCTAGCACAGATACGCAGTATTTT.

J is TRBJ2-5 and V is TRBV20-1; D might be TRBD2 (6 bases). Germline CDR1 and CDR2: DFQATT and SNEGSKA (reference sequence). This CDR3 spans 13 amino acids. V lost 8 bases and J lost 4, with 17 bases in between. As DNA, the CDR3 is TGCAGTCCGGAGGGCAGGGCGGGAGAGACCCAGTACTTC. Protein: CSPEGRAGETQYF.

The chain combines TRBV20-1 with TRBJ2-5, with 7 positions matching TRBD2. The end of the DNA aligns better with TRBJ2-7, so the J call may be wrong. The CDR3 covers 15 residues. The germline V gene encodes CDR1 DFQATT and CDR2 SNEGSKA (reference sequence). CDR3 sequence reads: CSAPQAGERFYEQYF. The CDR3 DNA sequence: TGCAGTGCCCCACAGGCGGGAGAAAGGTTCTACGAGCAGTACTTC.

This sequence joins TRBV12-3 or TRBV12-4 and TRBJ1-4; D possibly corresponds to TRBD1 (5 bases). The CDR3 is 11 amino acids. V was pared by 3 bases and J by 10 bases, with 6 bases between. The DNA for the CDR3 is TGTGCCAGCAGTTTTGGGGGAAAACTGTTTTTT. Translation gives CASSFGGKLFF.

This clonotype has a handful of counts. The chain links TRBV12-3 or TRBV12-4 to TRBJ1-5, with no clear D. The CDR3 is 12 residues long. The V end was cut by 7 bases, the J end by 6 bases, with 10 bases between. The CDR3 sequence: CASTVGFQPQHF. The CDR3, as DNA: TGTGCCAGCACGGTTGGATTTCAGCCCCAGCATTTT.

The J gene is TRBJ2-6, the V gene TRBV27; perhaps TRBD2 as D (6 bases). CDR1 and CDR2 from the germline V gene are MNHEY and SMNVEV (reference sequence). V gave up 3 bases and J gave up 0 bases, with 15 bases separating them. This CDR3 has 18 residues. The DNA for the CDR3 is TGTGCCAGCAGTTTGAGCGGGTACCTATCCTCTGGGGCCAACGTCCTGACTTTC. It encodes CASSLSGYLSSGANVLTF.

This clonotype has more than one count but fewer than ten. This chain connects TRBV7-9 to TRBJ2-5; D is tentatively TRBD1 or TRBD2 (6 bases each). The length of the CDR3 is 14 residues. V lost 3 bases and J lost 5, with 13 bases in between. Germline assignment: CDR1 SEHNR and CDR2 FQNEAQ (reference sequence). The CDR3 sequence: CASSFPGAGETQYF. The CDR3 DNA sequence: TGTGCCAGCAGCTTCCCAGGGGCGGGGGAGACCCAGTACTTC.

The chain links TRBV4-3 to TRBJ2-5; D may be TRBD2 (5 bases). Trimming shortened V by 0 bases and J by 7 bases, and 18 bases separated the two germline ends. CDR3 length equals 16 residues. From germline, CDR1 is LGHNA and CDR2 YSLEER. CDR3 region: CASSQDTGTAKWTQYF. CDR3 DNA sequence: TGCGCCAGCAGCCAAGATACGGGAACTGCCAAGTGGACCCAGTACTTC.

This rearrangement joins TRBV19 to TRBJ2-1; 9 positions agree with TRBD1. Unmatched junction bases numbered 10, after V lost 3 bases and J lost 7 bases. The CDR3 is 16 residues long. CDR1 is LNHDA, CDR2 SQIVND, per germline (reference sequence). DNA for the CDR3: TGTGCCAGTAGTATGGGACAGGGTCGGTCCGTGAATGAGCAGTTCTTC. Encoded protein: CASSMGQGRSVNEQFF.

This clonotype was detected a few times. The gene calls are TRBV5-1 and TRBJ2-3; 14 bases map to TRBD2. This CDR3 spans 15 amino acids. Trimming removed 4 bases from V and 5 bases from J; junction bases left unmatched: 3. Per germline, CDR1 SGHRS and CDR2 YFSETQ. In DNA form, the CDR3 reads TGCGCCAGCAGCGCAGGGACTAGCGGGGGAGATACGCAGTATTTT. Amino acids: CASSAGTSGGDTQYF.

This clonotype was seen a few times. The J gene is TRBJ1-2, the V gene TRBV29-1; D is undetermined. Germline V gene lookup returns CDR1 SQVTM and CDR2 ANQGSEA. V dropped 6 bases and J dropped 1 base, with 12 bases sitting between them. The CDR3 loop spans 13 amino acids. The CDR3, as DNA: TGCAGCGTCACAGCGGCCCATAACTATGGCTACACCTTC. Its protein product is CSVTAAHNYGYTF.

This clonotype was picked up a small number of times. The chain couples TRBV27 to TRBJ2-7; 10 bases map to TRBD2. Losses at the gene ends were 4 bases for V and 6 bases for J; bases not matched to a gene: 12. CDR3 size: 16 residues. From germline, CDR1 is MNHEY and CDR2 SMNVEV (reference sequence). The CDR3 region has the DNA TGTGCCAGCAGTTCCTACCTAGCGGGAGATAGTGGCGAGCAGTACTTC. This codes for CASSSYLAGDSGEQYF.

This clonotype was recorded at least ten times. This chain links TRBV27 with TRBJ2-7; the match to TRBD1 covers 9 bases. This CDR3 has 15 residues. J gave up 2 bases and V 2 bases, and 4 bases lay outside the gene matches. Germline CDR1 reads MNHEY; CDR2 reads SMNVEV (reference sequence). CDR3 sequence reads: CASSLGTGLPYEQYF. The DNA for the CDR3 is TGTGCCAGCAGTTTAGGGACAGGGCTCCCCTACGAGCAGTACTTC.